This entry lists 15 T cell receptor beta chains sequenced from one sample in a study of Graves' ophthalmopathy and Graves' hyperthyroidism. Amplification from RNA transcripts yielded the TCR beta CDR3 regions. The workflow started with a first-round RT-PCR run with HTBI primers and then moved on to a second-round multiplex PCR. TCRdb analysed the multiplex PCR reads with MiXCR anew, one entry per CDR3 protein. Of hundreds of thousands of distinct CDR3 sequences detected, 22% appear once; the ten largest clones hold around 6.5%. Sequencing was done on a sample of peripheral blood. These receptors all stem from a woman aged 18-29 years with stable Graves' hyperthyroidism. Some clones in this sample may be carry-over from other donors' samples.

This chain uses TRBV11-2 with TRBJ1-6, with D maybe TRBD1 (5 bases). Germline lookup yields CDR1 SGHAT and CDR2 FQNNGV. The CDR3 runs 12 residues. V was cut by 5 bases and J by 9 bases, with 8 bases left in between. CDR3 amino acids: CASSGTPSPLHF. The CDR3 coding sequence is TGTGCCAGCAGCGGGACCCCTTCACCCCTCCACTTT.

This clonotype was detected many times. The chain combines TRBV9 with TRBJ2-5; 12 positions match TRBD1. The CDR3 extends over 15 amino acids. The germline V gene has CDR1 SGDLS and CDR2 YYNGEE. Losses at the gene ends were 3 bases for V and 5 bases for J; bases not matched to a gene: 5. CDR3: CASSDGTGGRETQYF. The CDR3 DNA reads TGTGCCAGCAGCGACGGGACAGGGGGCCGGGAGACCCAGTACTTC.

This clonotype occurred many times. This sequence joins TRBV6-1 and TRBJ2-4; 10 nucleotides line up with TRBD2. Unmatched junction bases numbered 4, after V lost 3 bases and J lost 8 bases. The CDR3 length is 14 residues. CDR1 is MNHNS and CDR2 is SASEGT in the germline V gene. The CDR3 reads CASSDSGRGYIQYF. The CDR3 nucleotides read TGTGCCAGCAGTGACAGCGGGAGGGGGTACATTCAGTACTTC.

A few counts support this clonotype. The V call is TRBV6-1, the J call TRBJ1-2, with 7 positions matching TRBD1. Germline V gene lookup returns CDR1 MNHNS and CDR2 SASEGT. This CDR3 spans 15 amino acids. V dropped 8 bases and J dropped 2; count of bases not matched to a gene: 11. CDR3 coding DNA: TGTGCCAGCGCTTCCCGGACAGGCGGAAACTATGGCTACACCTTC. This codes for CASASRTGGNYGYTF.

There are a few counts of this clonotype. The chain is built from TRBV12-5 and TRBJ2-5; TRBD2 might be the D (5 bases). From germline, CDR1 is LGHNT and CDR2 FRNRAP. This CDR3 has 14 residues. V lost 4 bases, J lost 4 bases, and 13 bases lay in between. CDR3 amino acids: CASGSRTRGETQYF. CDR3 sequence (DNA): TGTGCTAGTGGTTCCCGTACTCGGGGAGAGACCCAGTACTTC. The complete variable domain, with remaining parts taken from reference TRBV12-5 and TRBJ2-5, reads DARVTQTPRHKVTEMGQEVTMRCQPILGHNTVFWYRQTMMQGLELLAYFRNRAPLDDSGMPKDRFSAEMPDATLATLKIQPSEPRDSAVYFCASGSRTRGETQYFGPGTRLLVL.

In its sample, this clonotype was seen many times. The rearrangement joins TRBV20-1 to TRBJ2-7; a weak D match, TRBD2 (6 bases). CDR1 is DFQATT and CDR2 is SNEGSKA in the germline V gene (reference sequence). The V and J ends lost 0 bases and 2 bases respectively, with 14 bases between them. The CDR3 loop spans 15 amino acids. For the CDR3, the DNA is TGCAGTGCTAGAGATCCCGCTAGCGCTCCCTACGAGCAGTACTTC. It codes for CSARDPASAPYEQYF.

This clonotype occurred many times. The CDR3 DNA reads TGTGCCACCAGTCGGGGCATGAACACTGAAGCTTTCTTT. Its translation: CATSRGMNTEAFF. This sequence joins TRBV24-1 and TRBJ1-1; possibly TRBD1 for D (5 bases). Trimming stripped 6 bases from V and 0 bases from J, with 7 bases between. The CDR3 extends over 13 amino acids. CDR1 is KGHDR, CDR2 SFDVKD, per germline.

Note on this clonotype: With a much larger clone just one base away, this may be a read error. The genes are TRBV27 and TRBJ2-5; 8 bases agree with TRBD1. The CDR3 extends over 16 amino acids. From germline, CDR1 is MNHEY and CDR2 SMNVEV (reference sequence). As DNA, the CDR3 is TGTGCCAGCAGTGAAGACAGGGGACGGATACAAGAGACCCGGTACTTC. Translation gives CASSEDRGRIQETRYF.

This clonotype was seen ten or more times. The rearrangement joins TRBV7-2 to TRBJ2-5; D is undetermined. CDR1 SGHTA and CDR2 FQGNSA come from the germline V gene. V was pared by 1 base and J by 4 bases, with 7 bases between. The CDR3 runs 13 residues. Written as DNA, the CDR3 is TGTGCCAGCAGCTTAGGGGAACTAGAGACCCAGTACTTC. It is translated as CASSLGELETQYF.

In its sample, this clonotype was seen many times. The chain has TRBV7-9 and TRBJ1-2, with D perhaps TRBD1 (5 bases). V lost 5 bases and J 8 bases, leaving 18 bases between the germline ends. Germline V CDR1 and CDR2: SEHNR, FQNEAQ (reference sequence). This CDR3 has 14 residues. CDR3 sequence reads: CASSHAGRGYGYTF. The DNA for the CDR3 is TGTGCCAGCAGCCACGCCGGTAGGGGTTACGGCTACACCTTC.

This chain joins TRBV15 and TRBJ1-5; D is perhaps TRBD1 (6 bases). The CDR3 loop spans 14 amino acids. In germline, CDR1 is LNHNV, CDR2 YYDKDF (reference sequence). V was trimmed by 1 base and J by 4 bases, leaving 8 bases between them. The CDR3 loop reads CATSRVRGNQPQHF. For the CDR3, the DNA is TGTGCCACCAGCAGAGTTAGGGGGAATCAGCCCCAGCATTTT.

There are many counts of this clonotype. The chain combines TRBV5-1 with TRBJ2-7, with D possibly matching TRBD2 (5 bases). This CDR3 spans 15 amino acids. Germline V gene data show CDR1 as SGHRS and CDR2 as YFSETQ. V was shortened by 6 bases and J by 0 bases, with 16 bases between the two germline ends. CDR3 bases: TGCGCCAGCAAACTGGACTCCCTTAGCTCCTACGAGCAGTACTTC. This encodes CASKLDSLSSYEQYF.

The genes are TRBV30 and TRBJ2-3; 10 nucleotides match TRBD2. The length of the CDR3 is 14 residues. In germline, CDR1 is GTSNPN, CDR2 SVGIG (reference sequence). The ends lost 4 bases at V and 3 bases at J; junction bases unmatched: 4. This CDR3 is CAWTGSGRTDTQYF. Written as DNA, the CDR3 is TGTGCCTGGACGGGTAGCGGGAGGACAGATACGCAGTATTTT.

In this sample, this clonotype turned up a few times. V usage is TRBV12-3 or TRBV12-4 and J usage is TRBJ1-2; D is unresolved. This CDR3 contains 13 residues. Trimming removed 6 bases at V and 8 bases at J, with 16 bases between. CDR3: CASSKGLSWGYTF. The CDR3 DNA reads as TGTGCCAGCAGCAAAGGGCTGAGTTGGGGCTACACCTTC.

The rearrangement uses TRBV13 and TRBJ2-5; 8 bases agree with TRBD1. CDR3 length equals 14 residues. J gave up 5 bases and V 5 bases, and 7 bases lay outside the gene matches. CDR1 PRHDT and CDR2 FYEKMQ come from the germline V gene (reference sequence). The DNA for the CDR3 is TGTGCCAGCAGCCTCCGGACAGGGTCGGAGACCCAGTACTTC. Its translation: CASSLRTGSETQYF.